Listed below are T cell receptor beta chains from one sample, sequenced in a study of identical twins. TCRdb analysed the 5' RACE reads with MiXCR anew, one entry per CDR3 protein. Here the sample spans about 240,000 distinct CDR3 sequences, over 9.5% being singletons. Sequencing was performed on memory T cells sorted from blood. These receptors were obtained from a man aged 45 to 65 in good health. The CDR3 runs from the conserved cysteine through the conserved F or W. Fields, in order: clone size, D gene, J gene, V gene, CDR3 protein, CDR3 DNA. The D gene is left open where the match is weak. Part of the rows lack a size; the others show once, few, many or a class for expanded clones.

clone size: .; D gene: .; J gene: TRBJ2-7; V gene: TRBV19; CDR3 protein: CASRPSDSLSYEQYF; CDR3 DNA: TGTGCCAGTAGACCCTCGGACAGTCTCTCCTACGAGCAGTACTTC
clone size: .; D gene: .; J gene: TRBJ2-1; V gene: TRBV24-1; CDR3 protein: CATSRAGVHEQFF; CDR3 DNA: TGTGCCACCAGTAGGGCAGGGGTACATGAGCAGTTCTTC
clone size: few; D gene: TRBD1; J gene: TRBJ1-4; V gene: TRBV25-1; CDR3 protein: CASSDRVSTNEKLFF; CDR3 DNA: TGTGCCAGCAGCGACAGGGTTTCGACTAATGAAAAACTGTTTTTT
clone size: .; D gene: .; J gene: TRBJ2-2; V gene: TRBV10-3; CDR3 protein: CAITPDPNTGELFF; CDR3 DNA: TGTGCCATCACACCCGACCCGAACACCGGGGAGCTGTTTTTT
clone size: many; D gene: .; J gene: TRBJ1-5; V gene: TRBV6-1; CDR3 protein: CASRTFRGSNQPQHF; CDR3 DNA: TGTGCCAGCAGAACCTTCAGGGGCAGCAATCAGCCCCAGCATTTT
clone size: many; D gene: TRBD1; J gene: TRBJ1-4; V gene: TRBV4-1; CDR3 protein: CASSPHGTGMDEKLFF; CDR3 DNA: TGCGCCAGCAGCCCTCATGGGACAGGGATGGATGAAAAACTGTTTTTT
clone size: few; D gene: TRBD2; J gene: TRBJ2-2; V gene: TRBV12-3/TRBV12-4; CDR3 protein: CASSLAIQRGGRVPANTGELFF; CDR3 DNA: TGTGCCAGCAGTTTAGCGATCCAACGCGGGGGGCGCGTCCCCGCGAACACCGGGGAGCTGTTTTTT
clone size: many; D gene: .; J gene: TRBJ1-3; V gene: TRBV29-1; CDR3 protein: CSVVISGNTIYF; CDR3 DNA: TGCAGCGTTGTAATCTCTGGAAACACCATATATTTT
clone size: .; D gene: .; J gene: TRBJ2-7; V gene: TRBV20-1; CDR3 protein: CSVNTGMGYEQYF; CDR3 DNA: TGCAGTGTTAACACAGGGATGGGCTACGAGCAGTACTTC
clone size: many; D gene: TRBD2; J gene: TRBJ2-1; V gene: TRBV29-1; CDR3 protein: CSVEDQREDLYNEQFF; CDR3 DNA: TGCAGCGTTGAAGATCAACGGGAGGACCTCTACAATGAGCAGTTCTTC
clone size: many; D gene: .; J gene: TRBJ1-5; V gene: TRBV12-3/TRBV12-4; CDR3 protein: CASSLYGSGQPQHF; CDR3 DNA: TGTGCCAGCAGTTTATACGGGTCAGGTCAGCCCCAGCATTTT
clone size: .; D gene: .; J gene: TRBJ2-5; V gene: TRBV14; CDR3 protein: CASSPHRGVETQYF; CDR3 DNA: TGTGCCAGCAGCCCCCATCGTGGGGTAGAGACCCAGTACTTC
clone size: many; D gene: .; J gene: TRBJ2-4; V gene: TRBV11-2; CDR3 protein: CASRGTRRALNIQYF; CDR3 DNA: TGTGCCAGCAGGGGGACGAGGAGGGCGCTAAACATTCAGTACTTC
clone size: .; D gene: .; J gene: TRBJ2-1; V gene: TRBV11-2; CDR3 protein: CASSLRTASNEQFF; CDR3 DNA: TGTGCCAGCAGCTTGAGGACGGCCTCGAATGAGCAGTTCTTC
clone size: .; D gene: .; J gene: TRBJ2-4; V gene: TRBV7-2; CDR3 protein: CASSSSGGSHSPIQYF; CDR3 DNA: TGTGCCAGCAGCTCCAGCGGTGGCAGCCATAGTCCCATTCAGTACTTC
clone size: many; D gene: TRBD1; J gene: TRBJ1-1; V gene: TRBV29-1; CDR3 protein: CSVRQGTEAFF; CDR3 DNA: TGCAGCGTTCGACAGGGGACTGAAGCTTTCTTT
clone size: many; D gene: TRBD1; J gene: TRBJ2-3; V gene: TRBV29-1; CDR3 protein: CSAWTGKADTQYF; CDR3 DNA: TGCAGCGCTTGGACAGGGAAAGCAGATACGCAGTATTTT